The following is a T cell receptor (beta chain) sequence with its context. Its antigen remains unknown. The sample originates from a study of regulatory dendritic cells for organ transplantation. The overall study: Monocytes received vitamin D3 on days 0 and 4, IL-10 on day 4. On day 6, the dendritic cells were exposed to LPS.

Study-level results: Regulatory dendritic cells appeared to expand memory CD8+ clones less than mature ones. Alloreactive memory CD8+ T cell pools varied considerably between individuals.

Assay: immunoSEQ multiplex PCR; the TCRdb copy retains only in-frame clones and omits some. The table records about 11,000 clones, around 75% of them present only once. After removal of 4 bases from V and 2 bases from J, the junction contained 3 bases not matched to a gene. The CDR3 totals 15 residues. The germline CDR1 and CDR2 sequences are SSHAT and FNYEAQ (reference sequence). CFSE-labeled sorted T cells met regulatory or mature dendritic cells for more than four days. The chain has TRBV7-7 and TRBJ2-5, with 11 bases lining up with TRBD1. The TCR comes from a human donor in good health. Source material: memory CD4+ T cells from blood cultured with regulatory dendritic cells. Subset of the sample: CD45RO+ memory T cells. CDR3 sequence reads: CASSSGTGGQETQYF. CDR3 DNA: TGTGCCAGCAGCTCTGGGACAGGGGGACAAGAGACCCAGTACTTC.